Reported below is one TCR beta chain. Its specificity is not known. The entry originates in a study of T cells expressing NK-cell markers. Study-level results: In 5 or 6 donors, dominant NKG2C+ clonotypes were roughly 1.0-8% of CD8+ T cells. It is unclear if expanded NKG2C-expressing clones target HCMV antigens.

The CDR3 sequence is 14 residues long. Germline CDR1 is KGHDR and CDR2 is SFDVKD. Researchers built TCR beta cDNA using 5'RACE template switching with UMIs. From the 5' RACE reads, TCRdb lists one entry per CDR3 protein and no DNA. The sample has more than 120,000 distinct CDR3 sequences. The sequence was obtained from a man younger than 35 in good health. The V and J genes are TRBV24-1 and TRBJ2-1; as DNA is missing, the TRBD2 call by TCRdb cannot be tested. Sequenced input: blood T cells: a sorted CD56 or NKG2C T cell subset, CD4+ or CD8+ T cells, or bulk PBMC T cells (not recorded which). CDR3: CATSDLALANEQFF.